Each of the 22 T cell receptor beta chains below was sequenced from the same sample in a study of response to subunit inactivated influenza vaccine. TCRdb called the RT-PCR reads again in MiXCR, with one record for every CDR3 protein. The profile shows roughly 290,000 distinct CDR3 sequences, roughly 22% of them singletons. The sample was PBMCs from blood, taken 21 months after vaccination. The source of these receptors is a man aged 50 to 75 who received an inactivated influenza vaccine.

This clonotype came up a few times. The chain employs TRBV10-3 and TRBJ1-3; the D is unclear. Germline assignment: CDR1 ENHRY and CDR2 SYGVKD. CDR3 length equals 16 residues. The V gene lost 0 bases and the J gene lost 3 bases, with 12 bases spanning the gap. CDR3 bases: TGTGCCATCAGTGAGTCCTCGCGATCCTATGGAAACACCATATATTTT. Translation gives CAISESSRSYGNTIYF.

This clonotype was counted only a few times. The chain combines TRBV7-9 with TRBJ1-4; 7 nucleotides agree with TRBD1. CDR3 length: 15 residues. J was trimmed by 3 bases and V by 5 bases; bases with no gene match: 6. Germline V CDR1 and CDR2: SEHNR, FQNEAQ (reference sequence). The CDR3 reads CASSTNRGANEKLFF. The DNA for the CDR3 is TGTGCCAGCAGCACCAACAGGGGAGCTAATGAAAAACTGTTTTTT.

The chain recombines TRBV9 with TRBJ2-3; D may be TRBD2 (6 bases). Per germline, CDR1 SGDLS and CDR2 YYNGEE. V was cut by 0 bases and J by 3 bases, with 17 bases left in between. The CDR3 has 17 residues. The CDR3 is CASSVASRGGGTDTQYF. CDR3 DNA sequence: TGTGCCAGCAGCGTAGCTAGTCGGGGAGGCGGGACAGATACGCAGTATTTT.

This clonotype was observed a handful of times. The CDR3 here is CASSSTDLGTYEQYF. The DNA of the CDR3 is TGTGCCAGCAGTTCGACGGATCTGGGAACCTACGAGCAGTACTTC. The V and J genes are TRBV11-2 and TRBJ2-7; D is uncertain. This CDR3 is 15 amino acids long. CDR1 and CDR2 (germline): SGHAT, FQNNGV. Trimming cost V 6 bases and J 2 bases, with 17 bases left between them.

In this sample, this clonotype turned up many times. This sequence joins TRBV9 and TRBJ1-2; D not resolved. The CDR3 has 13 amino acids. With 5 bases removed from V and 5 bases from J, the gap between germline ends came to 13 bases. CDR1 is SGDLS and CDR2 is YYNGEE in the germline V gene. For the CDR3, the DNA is TGTGCCAGCAGATCGGAGGCAGTTTATGGCTACACCTTC. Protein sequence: CASRSEAVYGYTF.

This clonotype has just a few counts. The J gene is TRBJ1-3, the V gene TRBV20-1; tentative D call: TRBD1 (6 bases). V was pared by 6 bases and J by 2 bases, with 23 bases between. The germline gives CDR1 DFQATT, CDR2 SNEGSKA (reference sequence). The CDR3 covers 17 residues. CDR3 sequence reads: CSAPGGGSSFAGNTIYF. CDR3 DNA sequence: TGCAGTGCCCCGGGGGGGGGCTCGAGTTTTGCTGGAAACACCATATATTTT.

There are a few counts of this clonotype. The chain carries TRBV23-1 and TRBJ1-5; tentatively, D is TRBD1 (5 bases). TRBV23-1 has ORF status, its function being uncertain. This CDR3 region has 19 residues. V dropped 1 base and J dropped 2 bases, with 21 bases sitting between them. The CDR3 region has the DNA TGCGCCAGCAGTCAATTGGGGGAGGCCTATCCTCTTGGCAATCAGCCCCAGCATTTT. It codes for CASSQLGEAYPLGNQPQHF.

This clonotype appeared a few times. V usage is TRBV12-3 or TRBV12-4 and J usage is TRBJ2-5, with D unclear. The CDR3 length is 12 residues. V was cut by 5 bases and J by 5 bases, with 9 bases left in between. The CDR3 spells CASSPPGETQYF. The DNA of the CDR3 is TGTGCCAGCAGTCCTCCTGGGGAGACCCAGTACTTC.

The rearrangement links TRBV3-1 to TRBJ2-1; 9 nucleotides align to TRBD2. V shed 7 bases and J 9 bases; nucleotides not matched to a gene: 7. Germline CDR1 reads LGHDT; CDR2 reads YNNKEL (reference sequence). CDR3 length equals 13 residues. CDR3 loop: CASKSAGGGEQFF. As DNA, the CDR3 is TGTGCCAGCAAATCCGCGGGAGGGGGTGAGCAGTTCTTC.

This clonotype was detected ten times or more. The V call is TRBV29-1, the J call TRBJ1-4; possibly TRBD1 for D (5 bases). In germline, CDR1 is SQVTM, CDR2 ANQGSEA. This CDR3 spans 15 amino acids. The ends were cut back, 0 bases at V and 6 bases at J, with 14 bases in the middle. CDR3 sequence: CSVEDRGESYEKLFF. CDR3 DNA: TGCAGCGTTGAAGATCGAGGGGAGAGCTATGAAAAACTGTTTTTT.

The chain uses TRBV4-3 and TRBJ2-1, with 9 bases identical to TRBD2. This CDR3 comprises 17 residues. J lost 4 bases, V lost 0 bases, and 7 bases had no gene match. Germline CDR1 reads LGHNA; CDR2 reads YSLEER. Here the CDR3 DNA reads TGCGCCAGCAGCCAAGAACCTAGCGGGACAGCGTACAATGAGCAGTTCTTC. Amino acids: CASSQEPSGTAYNEQFF.

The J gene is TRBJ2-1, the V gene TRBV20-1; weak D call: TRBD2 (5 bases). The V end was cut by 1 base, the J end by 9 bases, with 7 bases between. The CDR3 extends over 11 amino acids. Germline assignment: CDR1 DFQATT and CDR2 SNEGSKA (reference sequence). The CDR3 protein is CSARVRGEQFF. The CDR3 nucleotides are TGCAGTGCTAGAGTCCGGGGTGAGCAGTTCTTC.

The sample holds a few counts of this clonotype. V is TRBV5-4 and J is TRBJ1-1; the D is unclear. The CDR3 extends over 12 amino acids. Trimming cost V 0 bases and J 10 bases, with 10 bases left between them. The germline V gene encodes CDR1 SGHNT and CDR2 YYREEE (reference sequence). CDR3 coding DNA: TGTGCCAGCAGCTTGGGTGCGCGGGGAGCTTTCTTT. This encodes CASSLGARGAFF.

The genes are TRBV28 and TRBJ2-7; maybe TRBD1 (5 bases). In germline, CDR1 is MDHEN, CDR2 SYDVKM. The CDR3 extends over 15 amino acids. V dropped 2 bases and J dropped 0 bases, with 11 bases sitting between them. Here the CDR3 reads CASSLPQDTSYEQYF. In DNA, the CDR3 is TGTGCCAGCAGTTTACCACAGGATACCTCCTACGAGCAGTACTTC.

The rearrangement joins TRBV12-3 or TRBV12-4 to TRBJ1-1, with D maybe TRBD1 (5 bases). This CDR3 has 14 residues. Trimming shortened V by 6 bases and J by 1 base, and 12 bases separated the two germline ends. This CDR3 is CASSDSTGNTEAFF. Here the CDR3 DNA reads TGTGCCAGCAGCGATTCTACAGGGAACACTGAAGCTTTCTTT.

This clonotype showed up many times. The CDR3 DNA is TGTGCCAGCAGTTCCGGGGGACGGAAAGTTTCGCCCCTCCACTTT. Translation gives CASSSGGRKVSPLHF. The chain recombines TRBV28 with TRBJ1-6; weak D call: TRBD1 (5 bases). CDR3 length: 15 amino acids. The germline V gene encodes CDR1 MDHEN and CDR2 SYDVKM. V was cut by 4 bases and J by 13 bases, with 20 bases left in between.

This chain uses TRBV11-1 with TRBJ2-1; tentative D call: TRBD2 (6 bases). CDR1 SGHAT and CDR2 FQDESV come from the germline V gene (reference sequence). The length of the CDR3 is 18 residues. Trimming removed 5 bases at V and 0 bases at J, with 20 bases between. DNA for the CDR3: TGTGCCAGCAGCGGGGAGGAACACACGTATCTCTCCTACAATGAGCAGTTCTTC. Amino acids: CASSGEEHTYLSYNEQFF.

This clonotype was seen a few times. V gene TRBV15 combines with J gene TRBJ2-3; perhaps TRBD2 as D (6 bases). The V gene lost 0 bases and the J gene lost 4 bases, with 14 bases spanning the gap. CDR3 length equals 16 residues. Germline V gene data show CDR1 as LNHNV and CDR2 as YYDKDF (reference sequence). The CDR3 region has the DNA TGTGCCACCAGCAGAGATCTGGCGGGGAATTCAGATACGCAGTATTTT. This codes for CATSRDLAGNSDTQYF.

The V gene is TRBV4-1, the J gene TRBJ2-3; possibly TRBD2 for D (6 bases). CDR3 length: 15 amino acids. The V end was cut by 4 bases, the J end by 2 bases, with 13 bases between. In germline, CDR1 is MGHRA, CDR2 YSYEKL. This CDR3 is CASSLSSGFTDTQYF. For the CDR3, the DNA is TGCGCCAGCAGCCTCAGTAGCGGATTCACAGATACGCAGTATTTT.

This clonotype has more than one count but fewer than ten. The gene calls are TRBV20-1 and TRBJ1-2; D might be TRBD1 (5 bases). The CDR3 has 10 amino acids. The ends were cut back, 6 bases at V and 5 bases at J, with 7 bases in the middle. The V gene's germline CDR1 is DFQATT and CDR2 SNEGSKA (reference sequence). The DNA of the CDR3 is TGCAGTGCACAGGAATATGGCTACACCTTC. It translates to CSAQEYGYTF.

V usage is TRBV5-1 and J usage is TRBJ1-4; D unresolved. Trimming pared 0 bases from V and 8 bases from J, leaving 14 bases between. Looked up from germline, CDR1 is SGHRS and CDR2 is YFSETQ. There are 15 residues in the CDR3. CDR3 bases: TGCGCCAGCAGCTTGGGCGGCCGAGGACTCGAAAAACTGTTTTTT. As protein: CASSLGGRGLEKLFF.

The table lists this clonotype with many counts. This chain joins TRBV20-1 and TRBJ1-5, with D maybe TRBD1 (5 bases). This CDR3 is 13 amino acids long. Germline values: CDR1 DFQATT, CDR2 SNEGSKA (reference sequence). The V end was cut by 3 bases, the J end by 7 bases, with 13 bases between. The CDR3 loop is CSASRSGGQPQHF. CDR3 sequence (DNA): TGCAGTGCTAGCCGATCGGGGGGACAGCCCCAGCATTTT.